The 12 T cell receptor beta chains listed next were all sequenced from one sample in a study of vaccination and CD4 T cells after COVID-19. Scientists ran DNA taken from cultured CD4+ T cells through the Oncomine TCR Beta short-read assay for sequencing. TCRdb re-called the PCR reads through MiXCR, storing one row per CDR3 protein. Here the sample spans tens of thousands of distinct CDR3 sequences, around 39% being singletons. No antigens are known for them. Time point defined: late sampling 161 to 241 days after vaccination in a few convalescent patients. Treatment noted: roughly ten-day PBMC culture with coronavirus spike peptide pools or control peptides (ViraFEST assay). Sequenced material: CD4+ T cells from blood, cultured in vitro, taken about 7 months after SARS-CoV-2 vaccination. Receptors originate from a human donor who had recovered from COVID-19.

The chain carries TRBV7-8 and TRBJ1-1; D might be TRBD1 (6 bases). Germline V gives CDR1 SGHVS, CDR2 FQNEAQ. The ends were cut back, 6 bases at V and 8 bases at J, with 10 bases in the middle. The CDR3 has 11 amino acids. The CDR3 spells CASSTDREAFF. The CDR3 bases are TGTGCCAGCAGTACTGACAGGGAAGCTTTCTTT.

The chain has TRBV20-1 and TRBJ1-1; no clear D. V was clipped by 3 bases and J by 0 bases, with 14 bases between them. The germline CDR1 and CDR2 sequences are DFQATT and SNEGSKA (reference sequence). CDR3 size: 15 residues. The CDR3 DNA reads as TGCAGTGCTAGGAGTTTCGGGCAGCTGAACACTGAAGCTTTCTTT. This encodes CSARSFGQLNTEAFF.

This clonotype was counted only a few times. The chain couples TRBV7-9 to TRBJ2-7, with D perhaps TRBD1 (5 bases). CDR3 length equals 16 residues. V lost 5 bases and J lost 1, with 18 bases in between. Per germline, CDR1 SEHNR and CDR2 FQNEAQ (reference sequence). The CDR3 is CASSPRGQGRSYEQYF. The CDR3 DNA follows: TGTGCCAGCAGCCCCCGCGGCCAGGGTAGGTCCTACGAGCAGTACTTC.

The chain has TRBV18 and TRBJ2-5; D is unresolved. The V end lost 3 bases, the J end lost 1 base, and 6 bases lay between the germline ends. This CDR3 region has 13 residues. Germline V gives CDR1 KGHSH, CDR2 LQKENI. DNA of the CDR3: TGTGCCAGCTCACCGGGGTCCCAAGAGACCCAGTACTTC. Translating it yields CASSPGSQETQYF.

The chain uses TRBV7-2 and TRBJ1-2; D possibly corresponds to TRBD1 (6 bases). The V end was cut by 6 bases, the J end by 4 bases, with 12 bases between. Germline V CDR1 and CDR2: SGHTA, FQGNSA. The CDR3 extends over 13 amino acids. Here the CDR3 DNA reads TGTGCCAGCAGTCGACAGGCCCTCTATGGCTACACCTTC. Its translation: CASSRQALYGYTF.

This clonotype was observed a few times. CDR3 sequence reads: CSAEHTQETQYF. The CDR3 DNA follows: TGCAGTGCCGAACACACACAAGAGACCCAGTACTTC. This chain uses TRBV20-1 with TRBJ2-5, with D uncertain. Germline assignment: CDR1 DFQATT and CDR2 SNEGSKA (reference sequence). The V end lost 6 bases, the J end lost 2 bases, and 10 bases lay between the germline ends. The CDR3 totals 12 residues.

This clonotype was detected only a few times. The chain carries TRBV20-1 and TRBJ1-5; unclear D gene. The germline V and J ends were trimmed by 1 base and 2 bases, with 6 bases remaining between them. The CDR3 spans 13 residues. The germline CDR1 and CDR2 sequences are DFQATT and SNEGSKA (reference sequence). The CDR3 DNA sequence: TGCAGTGCTAGAGCATTTGGCAATCAGCCCCAGCATTTT. Amino acid sequence: CSARAFGNQPQHF.

A few counts support this clonotype. The chain couples TRBV7-8 to TRBJ2-7; 10 bases line up with TRBD1. The germline CDR1 and CDR2 sequences are SGHVS and FQNEAQ. This CDR3 has 19 amino acids. V lost 2 bases, J lost 2 bases, and 15 bases stayed unmatched. This CDR3 is CASSLTLSGTGQGTYEQYF. Here the CDR3 DNA reads TGTGCCAGCAGCTTAACTCTCTCTGGGACGGGACAGGGGACCTACGAGCAGTACTTC.

The chain has TRBV5-8 and TRBJ2-5; 10 nucleotides align to TRBD2. CDR3 length: 14 residues. Germline trimming cut 4 bases from V and 5 bases from J; bases unmatched to any gene: 5. Per the germline V gene, CDR1 is SGHTS and CDR2 is YDEGEE. DNA of the CDR3: TGTGCCAGCAGCAAAGGACTAGCGGTGGAGACCCAGTACTTC. It is translated as CASSKGLAVETQYF.

The V gene is TRBV28, the J gene TRBJ2-7; possible D gene TRBD1, 6 bases. Trimming stripped 7 bases from V and 5 bases from J, with 21 bases between. Germline CDR1 MDHEN, CDR2 SYDVKM. This CDR3 has 15 residues. The CDR3 sequence is CASTPHDRFKDEQYF. The CDR3 coding sequence is TGTGCCAGCACCCCCCATGACAGGTTCAAGGACGAGCAGTACTTC.

The rearrangement joins TRBV27 to TRBJ2-3; 8 bases fit TRBD2. The trim removed 8 bases at V and 7 bases at J, leaving 8 bases unmatched. Germline lookup yields CDR1 MNHEY and CDR2 SMNVEV (reference sequence). CDR3 length: 13 amino acids. The CDR3, as DNA: TGTGCCAGCGGAGTAGCGGGGTCAAATACGCAGTATTTT. It is translated as CASGVAGSNTQYF.

A few counts support this clonotype. J is TRBJ2-3 and V is TRBV27, with a weak D call TRBD1 (5 bases). Germline V gene data show CDR1 as MNHEY and CDR2 as SMNVEV (reference sequence). CDR3 length equals 14 residues. V was trimmed by 4 bases and J by 1 base, leaving 9 bases between them. The CDR3 DNA follows: TGTGCCAGCAGTTCAGGGTGGGGCACAGATACGCAGTATTTT. It is translated as CASSSGWGTDTQYF.